The source of this T cell receptor (beta chain) is a study of shared clonotypes between healthy human individuals. Unsorted samples drew genomic DNA from approximately 87 million PBMCs. Germline V gene sequence: CDR1 SGHTA, CDR2 FQGNSA. The V end was cut by 4 bases, the J end by 8 bases, with 17 bases between. This CDR3 contains 14 residues. With ten immunoSEQ deep assay plates, unsorted PBMC DNA underwent sequencing. The assay was immunoSEQ multiplex PCR, and TCRdb's table has in-frame clones only and misses some. The top ten clones hold about 12% of a sample with about 510,000 clones, roughly 85% of them seen once.

The gene calls are TRBV7-2 and TRBJ1-2, with D possibly being TRBD1 (6 bases). The receptor's source is a woman in her 40s in good health. Some clones in this sample may be carry-over from other donors' samples. The sequenced sample consisted of PBMCs. The CDR3 loop reads CASSSNYRVGGYTF. The CDR3 DNA reads TGTGCCAGCAGCTCGAATTACAGGGTAGGAGGCTACACCTTC.